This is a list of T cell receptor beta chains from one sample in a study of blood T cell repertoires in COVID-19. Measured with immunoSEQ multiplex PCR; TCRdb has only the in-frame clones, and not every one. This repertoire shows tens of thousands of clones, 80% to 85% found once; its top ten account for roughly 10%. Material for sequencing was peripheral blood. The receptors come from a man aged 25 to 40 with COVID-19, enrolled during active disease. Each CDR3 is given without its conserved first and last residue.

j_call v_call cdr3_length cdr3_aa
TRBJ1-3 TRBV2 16 ASRDLDRASLSGNTIY
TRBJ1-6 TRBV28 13 ASSATGTGVGPLH
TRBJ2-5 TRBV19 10 ASSIGGGTQY
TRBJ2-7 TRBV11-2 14 ASSSRDSSFPYEQY
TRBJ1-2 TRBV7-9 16 ASSFGRTAIGLSSGYT
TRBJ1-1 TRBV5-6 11 ASSLTGGTEAF
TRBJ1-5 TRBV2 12 ASSYRGIAQPQH
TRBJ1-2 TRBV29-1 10 SVESLRYGYT
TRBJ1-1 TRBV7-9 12 ASSSNSGGTEAF
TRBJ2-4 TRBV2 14 ASNTPQGLAKNIQY
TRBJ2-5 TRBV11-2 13 ASSSVQGKAETQY
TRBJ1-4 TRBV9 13 ASSGGGQGNEKLF
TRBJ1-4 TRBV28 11 ASADPRGEKLF
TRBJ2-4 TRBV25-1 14 ASSDPQGLAKNIQY
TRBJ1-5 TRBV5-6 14 ASSLGGYRVGQPQH
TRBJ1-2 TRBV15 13 ATSSRGGANYGYT
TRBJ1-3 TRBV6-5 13 ASRAGTGEGNTIY
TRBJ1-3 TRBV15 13 ATSRGQGAGNTIY